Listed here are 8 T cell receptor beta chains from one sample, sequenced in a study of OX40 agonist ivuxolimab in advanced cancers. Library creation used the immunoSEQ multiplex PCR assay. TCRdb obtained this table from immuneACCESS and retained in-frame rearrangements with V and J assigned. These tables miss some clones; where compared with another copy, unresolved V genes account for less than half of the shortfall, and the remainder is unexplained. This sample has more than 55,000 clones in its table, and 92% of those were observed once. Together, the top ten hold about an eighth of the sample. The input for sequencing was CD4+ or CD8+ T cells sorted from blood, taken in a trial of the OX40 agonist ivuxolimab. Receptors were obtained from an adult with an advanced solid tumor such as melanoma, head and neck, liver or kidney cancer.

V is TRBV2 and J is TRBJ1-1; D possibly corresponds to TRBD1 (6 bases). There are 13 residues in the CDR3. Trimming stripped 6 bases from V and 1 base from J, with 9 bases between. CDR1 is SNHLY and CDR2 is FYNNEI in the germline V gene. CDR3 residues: CASRIQGNTEAFF. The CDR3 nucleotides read TGTGCCAGCAGGATACAGGGGAACACTGAAGCTTTCTTT.

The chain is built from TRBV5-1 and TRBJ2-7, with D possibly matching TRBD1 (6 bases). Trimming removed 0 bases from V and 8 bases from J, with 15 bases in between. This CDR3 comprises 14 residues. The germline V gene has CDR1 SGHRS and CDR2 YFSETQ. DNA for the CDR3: TGCGCCAGCAGCTTGGAGGGACACACCTCCCAGCAGTACTTC. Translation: CASSLEGHTSQQYF.

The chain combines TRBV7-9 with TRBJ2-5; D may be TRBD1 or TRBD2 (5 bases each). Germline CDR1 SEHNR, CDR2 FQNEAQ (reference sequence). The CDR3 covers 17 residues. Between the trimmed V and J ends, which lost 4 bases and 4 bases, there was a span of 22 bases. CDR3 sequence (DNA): TGTGCCAGCAGCTCAACGGCTGAGGGGTGGTTGAGAGAGACCCAGTACTTC. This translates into CASSSTAEGWLRETQYF.

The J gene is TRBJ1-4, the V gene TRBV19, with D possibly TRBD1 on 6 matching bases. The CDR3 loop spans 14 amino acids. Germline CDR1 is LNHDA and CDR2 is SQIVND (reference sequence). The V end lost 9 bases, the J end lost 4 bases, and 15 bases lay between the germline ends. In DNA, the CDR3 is TGTGCCAGCGCCGGGACACCCGTTAATGAAAAACTGTTTTTT. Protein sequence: CASAGTPVNEKLFF. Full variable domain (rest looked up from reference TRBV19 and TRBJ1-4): DGGITQSPKYLFRKEGQNVTLSCEQNLNHDAMYWYRQDPGQGLRLIYYSQIVNDFQKGDIAEGYSVSREKKESFPLTVTSAQKNPTAFYLCASAGTPVNEKLFFGSGTQLSVL.

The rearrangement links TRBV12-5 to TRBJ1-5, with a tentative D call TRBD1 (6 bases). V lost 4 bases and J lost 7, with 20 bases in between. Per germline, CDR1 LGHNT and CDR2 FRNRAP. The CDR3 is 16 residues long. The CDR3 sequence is CASGWDNKGPGQPQHF. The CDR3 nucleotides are TGTGCTAGTGGTTGGGACAACAAAGGGCCGGGGCAGCCCCAGCATTTT.

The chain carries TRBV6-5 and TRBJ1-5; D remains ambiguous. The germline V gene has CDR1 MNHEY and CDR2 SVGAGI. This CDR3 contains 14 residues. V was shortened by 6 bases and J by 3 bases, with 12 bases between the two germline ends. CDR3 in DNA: TGTGCCAGCAGCCCCCAGGATGACAATCAGCCCCAGCATTTT. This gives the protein CASSPQDDNQPQHF.

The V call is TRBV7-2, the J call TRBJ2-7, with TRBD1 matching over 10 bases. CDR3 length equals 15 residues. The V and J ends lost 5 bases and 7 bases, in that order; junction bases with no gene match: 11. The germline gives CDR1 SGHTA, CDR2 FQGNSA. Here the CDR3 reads CASSTWTGGGGEQYF. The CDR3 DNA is TGTGCCAGCAGCACTTGGACAGGGGGGGGTGGGGAGCAGTACTTC.

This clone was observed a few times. DNA of the CDR3: TGTGCCAGCAGCCCCCCGACAGGGTATTCACCCCTCCACTTT. Translation: CASSPPTGYSPLHF. The chain has TRBV7-9 and TRBJ1-6, with TRBD1 identical over 7 bases. Per the germline V gene, CDR1 is SEHNR and CDR2 is FQNEAQ (reference sequence). V gave up 5 bases and J gave up 8 bases; unmatched junction bases: 6. The CDR3 consists of 14 residues.